This is a list of T cell receptor beta chains from one sample in a study of blood T cells in healthy people across ages. TCRdb passed the 5' RACE reads through MiXCR, listing each CDR3 protein once. The profile shows around 650,000 distinct CDR3 sequences, about 30% of them singletons. The material sequenced was blood. These TCRs come from an elderly woman in good health. Each CDR3 is given without its conserved first and last residue. The D gene is left open where the match is weak.

J gene: TRBJ1-1; V gene: TRBV15; D gene: .; CDR3 protein: ATSRDTRNTEAF
J gene: TRBJ1-1; V gene: TRBV29-1; D gene: TRBD1; CDR3 protein: SARQGFGTEAF
J gene: TRBJ2-3; V gene: TRBV20-1; D gene: .; CDR3 protein: SARRTGTDTQY
J gene: TRBJ1-1; V gene: TRBV5-1; D gene: .; CDR3 protein: ASSWSGTEAF
J gene: TRBJ1-2; V gene: TRBV19; D gene: TRBD1; CDR3 protein: ASSTDRGRHGYT
J gene: TRBJ2-1; V gene: TRBV5-5; D gene: .; CDR3 protein: ASSSPDSYNEQF
J gene: TRBJ2-7; V gene: TRBV29-1; D gene: TRBD1; CDR3 protein: SVEPTGNREQY
J gene: TRBJ2-1; V gene: TRBV6-4; D gene: TRBD2; CDR3 protein: ASSALAGGDEQF
J gene: TRBJ2-2; V gene: TRBV9; D gene: TRBD1; CDR3 protein: ASTRRSDRANTGELF
J gene: TRBJ2-1; V gene: TRBV6-6; D gene: .; CDR3 protein: ASSYLDYYNEQF
J gene: TRBJ1-6; V gene: TRBV6-1; D gene: TRBD1; CDR3 protein: ASRGTGGCSPLH
J gene: TRBJ2-1; V gene: TRBV7-3; D gene: .; CDR3 protein: ASSTVLTSYNEQF
J gene: TRBJ1-2; V gene: TRBV9; D gene: TRBD1; CDR3 protein: ASSFAGTGLGGYT
J gene: TRBJ2-5; V gene: TRBV12-3/TRBV12-4; D gene: TRBD1; CDR3 protein: ASTLSRTGEGDEQY
J gene: TRBJ2-3; V gene: TRBV15; D gene: .; CDR3 protein: ATSRGSQGNTQY
J gene: TRBJ2-1; V gene: TRBV5-1; D gene: TRBD2; CDR3 protein: ASSRTSANNEQF
J gene: TRBJ2-3; V gene: TRBV7-2; D gene: TRBD1; CDR3 protein: ASGRTGPGDTQY
J gene: TRBJ1-6; V gene: TRBV11-2; D gene: .; CDR3 protein: ASSQVTGNSPLH
J gene: TRBJ1-4; V gene: TRBV3-1; D gene: .; CDR3 protein: ASSQDKGPYENLF
J gene: TRBJ2-5; V gene: TRBV20-1; D gene: TRBD1; CDR3 protein: SAESGTGTETQY
J gene: TRBJ2-7; V gene: TRBV2; D gene: .; CDR3 protein: ASSVQGYIHEQY
J gene: TRBJ2-1; V gene: TRBV21-1; D gene: .; CDR3 protein: ASGWDSRVDNEQF
J gene: TRBJ1-1; V gene: TRBV30; D gene: .; CDR3 protein: AWSGVGQSEAF
J gene: TRBJ1-1; V gene: TRBV7-7; D gene: .; CDR3 protein: ASSLEDGGLIAPTEAF
J gene: .; V gene: TRBV10-3; D gene: .; CDR3 protein: AISGQPEAYEQY
J gene: TRBJ1-5; V gene: TRBV12-3/TRBV12-4; D gene: TRBD1; CDR3 protein: ASSLTGGIQPQH
J gene: TRBJ2-3; V gene: TRBV3-1; D gene: TRBD2; CDR3 protein: ASSQDRTSGVGTQY
J gene: TRBJ1-2; V gene: TRBV10-3; D gene: TRBD1; CDR3 protein: AISDRGPSYGYT
J gene: TRBJ2-7; V gene: TRBV7-2; D gene: .; CDR3 protein: ASSLGVGTYEQY
J gene: TRBJ2-1; V gene: TRBV5-1; D gene: TRBD2; CDR3 protein: ASSLEPSGSSYNEQF
J gene: TRBJ2-5; V gene: TRBV7-3; D gene: TRBD2; CDR3 protein: ASSSPGGPEETQY
J gene: TRBJ2-7; V gene: TRBV6-2/TRBV6-3; D gene: TRBD1; CDR3 protein: ASTQTGTGSYEQY
J gene: TRBJ1-2; V gene: TRBV3-1; D gene: .; CDR3 protein: ASSQEGYGYT
J gene: TRBJ1-2; V gene: TRBV7-2; D gene: TRBD1; CDR3 protein: ASSLVGGDYGYT
J gene: TRBJ2-7; V gene: TRBV7-2; D gene: TRBD2; CDR3 protein: ASSLGTSGGAYEQY
J gene: TRBJ1-6; V gene: TRBV30; D gene: .; CDR3 protein: ARLGPPAGSPLH
J gene: TRBJ2-3; V gene: TRBV28; D gene: .; CDR3 protein: ASSSITGPATDTQY
J gene: TRBJ2-7; V gene: TRBV7-3; D gene: TRBD2; CDR3 protein: ASSSGLAGVSSYEQY
J gene: TRBJ2-7; V gene: TRBV13; D gene: .; CDR3 protein: ASSLSLAEQY
J gene: TRBJ2-1; V gene: TRBV7-2; D gene: TRBD2; CDR3 protein: ASSLGPRGGFNEQF